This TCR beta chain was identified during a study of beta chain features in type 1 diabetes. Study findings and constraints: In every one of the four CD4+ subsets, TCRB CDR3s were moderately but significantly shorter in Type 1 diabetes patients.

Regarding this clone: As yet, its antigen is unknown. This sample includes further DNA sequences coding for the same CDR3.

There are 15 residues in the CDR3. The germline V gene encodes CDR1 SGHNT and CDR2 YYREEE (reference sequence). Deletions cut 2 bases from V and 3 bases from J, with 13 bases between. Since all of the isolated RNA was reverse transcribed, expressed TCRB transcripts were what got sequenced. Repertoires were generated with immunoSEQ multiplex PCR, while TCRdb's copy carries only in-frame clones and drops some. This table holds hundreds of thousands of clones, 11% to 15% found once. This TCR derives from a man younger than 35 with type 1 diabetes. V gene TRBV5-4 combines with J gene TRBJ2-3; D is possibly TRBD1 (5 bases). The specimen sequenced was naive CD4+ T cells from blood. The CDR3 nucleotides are TGTGCCAGCAGCTTAAGGGGATTCGGGACAGATACGCAGTATTTT. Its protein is CASSLRGFGTDTQYF.